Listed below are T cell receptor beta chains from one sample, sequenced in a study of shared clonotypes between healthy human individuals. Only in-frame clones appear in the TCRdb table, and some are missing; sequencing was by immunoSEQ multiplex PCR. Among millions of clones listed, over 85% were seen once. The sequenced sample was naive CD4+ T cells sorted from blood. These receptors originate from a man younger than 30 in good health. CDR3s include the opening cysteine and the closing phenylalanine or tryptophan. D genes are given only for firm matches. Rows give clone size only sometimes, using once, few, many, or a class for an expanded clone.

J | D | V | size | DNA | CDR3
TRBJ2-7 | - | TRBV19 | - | TGTGCCAGTAGCTCCGGGGCAAAAGGTTCCTCCTACGAGCAGTACTTC | CASSSGAKGSSYEQYF
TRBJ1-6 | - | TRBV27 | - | TGTGCCAGCAGTTTGGGGACACCTAGATCACCCCTCCACTTT | CASSLGTPRSPLHF
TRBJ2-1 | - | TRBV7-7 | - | TGTGCTAGCAGCCCTACGATAGCGAGGCCGGAGAATGAGCAGTTCTTC | CASSPTIARPENEQFF
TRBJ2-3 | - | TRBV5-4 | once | TGTGCCAGCAGCCTCCAGGGAGGAAGCACAGATACGCAGTATTTT | CASSLQGGSTDTQYF
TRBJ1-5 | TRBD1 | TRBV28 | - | TGTGCCAGCACCTCAGGGGGGAGGAATCAGCCCCAGCATTTT | CASTSGGRNQPQHF
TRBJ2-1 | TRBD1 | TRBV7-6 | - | TGTGCCAGCAGCTTAGTGGGGACAGGGAGCTATGAGCAGTTCTTC | CASSLVGTGSYEQFF
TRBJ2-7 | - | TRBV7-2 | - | TGTGCCAGCAGCTTAGCCAGGCCAATCCCTGGGGAGCAGTACTTC | CASSLARPIPGEQYF
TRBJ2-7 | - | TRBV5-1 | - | TGCGCCAGCAGCTTTGGAGGGAGCGCCACCTACGAGCAGTACTTC | CASSFGGSATYEQYF
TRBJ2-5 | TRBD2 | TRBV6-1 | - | TGTGCCAGCAGTGGAATTAGCGGGGGGGCCTCAGAGACCCAGTACTTC | CASSGISGGASETQYF
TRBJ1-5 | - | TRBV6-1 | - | TGTGCCAGCAGTGAGGAAGGCCAAAAGGCCCATTTT | CASSEEGQKAHF
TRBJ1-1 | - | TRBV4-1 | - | TGCGCCAGCAGCCAAGATCTAGACAGGAAAACCAACACTGAAGCTTTCTTT | CASSQDLDRKTNTEAFF
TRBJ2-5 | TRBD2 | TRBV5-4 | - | TGTGCCAGCAGCTTGGGACTAGCGGGAGTCCCCCAAGAGACCCAGTACTTC | CASSLGLAGVPQETQYF
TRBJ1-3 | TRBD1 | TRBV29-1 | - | TGCAGCGTTCAGACAGGGCCAGGAAACACCATATATTTT | CSVQTGPGNTIYF
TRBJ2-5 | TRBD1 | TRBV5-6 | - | TGTGCCAGCAGCTTGGCCGGGACAGGGGGAGAGACCCAGTACTTC | CASSLAGTGGETQYF
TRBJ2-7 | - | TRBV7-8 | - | TGTGCCAGCAGCCCTCGGGCCCAGTTAGGGTCCTACGAGCAGTACTTC | CASSPRAQLGSYEQYF
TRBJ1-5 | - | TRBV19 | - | TGTGCCAGTAGTAATCAGGGGTCGGCTCAGCCCCAGCATTTT | CASSNQGSAQPQHF
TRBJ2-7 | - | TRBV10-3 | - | TGTGCCATCAGCGAGGGTCCAGGGACCATTTCCTCGTACGAGCAGTACTTC | CAISEGPGTISSYEQYF
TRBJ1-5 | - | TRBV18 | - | TGTGCCAGCTCACCGGACAGTAGCAATCAGCCCCAGCATTTT | CASSPDSSNQPQHF
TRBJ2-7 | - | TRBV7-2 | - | TGTGCCAGCAGCTCCAACGCGCTGACAGGAAGAGGTAACGAGCAGTACTTC | CASSSNALTGRGNEQYF
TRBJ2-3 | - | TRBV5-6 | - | TGTGCCAGCCGACGTGGGGATACGCAGTATTTT | CASRRGDTQYF
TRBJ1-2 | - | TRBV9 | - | TGTGCCAGCAGCGTAGGGGGACTTCCTAACTATGGCTACACCTTC | CASSVGGLPNYGYTF
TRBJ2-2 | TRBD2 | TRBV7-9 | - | TGTGCCAGCAGCATACTAGCGGGAGGGCCAACCGGGGAGCTGTTTTTT | CASSILAGGPTGELFF
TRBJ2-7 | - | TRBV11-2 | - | TGTGCCAGCAGCTCCTTGGTTGGGGGGACCTACTCCTACGAGCAGTACTTC | CASSSLVGGTYSYEQYF
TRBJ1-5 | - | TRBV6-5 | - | TGTGCCAGCAGTCCCGTGCGGAATAATCAGCCCCAGCATTTT | CASSPVRNNQPQHF
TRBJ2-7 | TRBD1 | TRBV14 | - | TGTGCCAGCAGCCAAGATTTGGGACAGGGTGTACCCTCTCTATGCGAGCAGTACTTC | CASSQDLGQGVPSLCEQYF
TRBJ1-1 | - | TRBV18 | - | TGTGCCAGCTCACCACCGACGACAGCAGGTGAAGCTTTCTTT | CASSPPTTAGEAFF
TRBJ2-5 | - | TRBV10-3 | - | TGTGCCACTCGCCCGGCGTCCGCGGGAGAGACCCAGTACTTC | CATRPASAGETQYF
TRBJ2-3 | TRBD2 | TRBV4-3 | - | TGCGCCAGCAGCCAAGGTCCGGCTAGCGGAACCCCAGATACGCAGTATTTT | CASSQGPASGTPDTQYF
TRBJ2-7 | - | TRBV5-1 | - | TGCGCCAGCAGCTTGGCCGAGGGGGTGGGCACCTACGAGCAGTACTTC | CASSLAEGVGTYEQYF
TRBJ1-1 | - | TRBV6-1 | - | TGTGCCAGCAGTGAAGGGGGACGGTACATGAACACTGAAGCTTTCTTT | CASSEGGRYMNTEAFF
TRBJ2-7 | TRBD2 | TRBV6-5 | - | TGTGCCAGCAGCGAGAAGCGGGGGGTTACGAAGCAGTACTTC | CASSEKRGVTKQYF
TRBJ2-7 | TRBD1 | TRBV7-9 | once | TGTGCCAGCATTTCACAGGGGGCGCGCCACGAGCAGTACTTC | CASISQGARHEQYF
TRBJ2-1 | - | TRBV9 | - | TGTGCCAGCAGCGAGGGGTACAACTACGGCTCCTACAATGAGCAGTTCTTC | CASSEGYNYGSYNEQFF
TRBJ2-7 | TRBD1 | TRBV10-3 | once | TGTGCCATCAGTGGAGAGGCAGGACCAGGGGGCCAGTACTTC | CAISGEAGPGGQYF
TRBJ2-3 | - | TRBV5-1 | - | TGCGCCAGCAGCTTGGAAGGTAGGGCCAATCCGCAGTATTTT | CASSLEGRANPQYF
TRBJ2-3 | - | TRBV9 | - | TGTGCCAGCAGCCGGAGAGGGGTAGGCACAGATACGCAGTATTTT | CASSRRGVGTDTQYF
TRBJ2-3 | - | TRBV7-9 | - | TGTGCCAGCAGCACAGATACGCAGTATTTT | CASSTDTQYF
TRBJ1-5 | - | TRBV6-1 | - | TGTGCCAGCAGTGAGCCAGGACAGATCAATCAGCCCCAGCATTTT | CASSEPGQINQPQHF
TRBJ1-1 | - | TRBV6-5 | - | TGTGCCAGCAGCGACCCGCTATCTGTTCATGCTTTCTTT | CASSDPLSVHAFF